The 20 T cell receptor beta chains below come from one sample, sequenced in a study of shared clonotypes between healthy human individuals. Assay used: immunoSEQ multiplex PCR; TCRdb lists only in-frame clones, some missing. This sample has millions of clones; more than 80% occur once, and the top ten carry over 0.12%. The sequencing input was naive CD4+ T cells sorted from blood. Subset described: CD45RA+ positively selected. Source of these receptors: a man between 18 and 29 years old in good health.

This clone was seen just once. This chain uses TRBV18 with TRBJ1-1; a weak D match, TRBD1 (5 bases). Trimming shortened V by 3 bases and J by 1 base, and 12 bases separated the two germline ends. Germline CDR1 is KGHSH and CDR2 is LQKENI. This CDR3 has 15 residues. The DNA of the CDR3 is TGTGCCAGCTCACCTCGGGGGGTTGAGAACACTGAAGCTTTCTTT. It is translated as CASSPRGVENTEAFF.

About this clone: In the same sample, other DNA sequences code for this CDR3. The chain links TRBV18 to TRBJ1-1, with 8 bases matching TRBD1. This CDR3 has 13 amino acids. The trim removed 3 bases at V and 5 bases at J, leaving 2 bases unmatched. Germline V gene lookup returns CDR1 KGHSH and CDR2 LQKENI. CDR3 in DNA: TGTGCCAGCTCACCCGACAGGGGAACTGAAGCTTTCTTT. The encoded protein is CASSPDRGTEAFF.

The chain carries TRBV6-5 and TRBJ2-5; D may match TRBD1 or TRBD2 (6 bases each). Trimming stripped 7 bases from V and 5 bases from J, with 14 bases between. The CDR3 runs to 13 residues. Germline CDR1 reads MNHEY; CDR2 reads SVGAGI. In DNA form, the CDR3 reads TGTGCCAGCACGGGGGCGAGGGGGGAGACCCAGTACTTC. It specifies CASTGARGETQYF.

Turning to this clone: Other DNA sequences in the same sample also yield this CDR3. V and J are TRBV5-1 and TRBJ1-4; D unclear. There are 14 residues in the CDR3. Germline assignment: CDR1 SGHRS and CDR2 YFSETQ. The V end was cut by 0 bases, the J end by 2 bases, with 5 bases between. CDR3 loop: CASSLVGTNEKLFF. The CDR3 DNA sequence: TGCGCCAGCAGCTTGGTGGGTACTAATGAAAAACTGTTTTTT. Using reference TRBV5-1 and TRBJ1-4 for the parts outside the CDR3, the full variable domain is KAGVTQTPRYLIKTRGQQVTLSCSPISGHRSVSWYQQTPGQGLQFLFEYFSETQRNKGNFPGRFSGRQFSNSRSEMNVSTLELGDSALYLCASSLVGTNEKLFFGSGTQLSVL.

This clone was observed a handful of times. Other DNA sequences in this specimen translate into the identical CDR3. The chain uses TRBV6-6 and TRBJ1-1; D gene ambiguous. This CDR3 has 12 residues. Germline V gene sequence: CDR1 MNHNY, CDR2 SVGAGI (reference sequence). V dropped 0 bases and J dropped 1 base, with 0 bases sitting between them. The CDR3 DNA reads TGTGCCAGCAGTTACTCGAACACTGAAGCTTTCTTT. Translating it yields CASSYSNTEAFF.

The chain is built from TRBV19 and TRBJ2-7, with 7 bases matching TRBD1. This CDR3 region has 15 residues. V lost 4 bases, J lost 0 bases, and 6 bases stayed unmatched. Germline V gene lookup returns CDR1 LNHDA and CDR2 SQIVND (reference sequence). CDR3 loop: CASSTTGQLSYEQYF. The CDR3 DNA is TGTGCCAGTAGTACGACAGGGCAACTCTCCTACGAGCAGTACTTC. Full variable domain (missing parts from reference TRBV19 and TRBJ2-7): DGGITQSPKYLFRKEGQNVTLSCEQNLNHDAMYWYRQDPGQGLRLIYYSQIVNDFQKGDIAEGYSVSREKKESFPLTVTSAQKNPTAFYLCASSTTGQLSYEQYFGPGTRLTVT.

V gene TRBV10-3 combines with J gene TRBJ2-1, with 14 bases lining up with TRBD2. The CDR3 covers 14 residues. After removal of 8 bases from V and 9 bases from J, the junction contained 6 bases not matched to a gene. Germline values: CDR1 ENHRY, CDR2 SYGVKD. The CDR3 sequence: CAISGLAGGGEQFF. The DNA for the CDR3 is TGTGCCATCTCCGGACTAGCGGGAGGAGGTGAGCAGTTCTTC.

This chain uses TRBV11-2 with TRBJ2-2, with TRBD2 identical over 9 bases. This CDR3 comprises 17 residues. Germline trimming cut 6 bases from V and 3 bases from J; bases unmatched to any gene: 11. The germline gives CDR1 SGHAT, CDR2 FQNNGV. This chain's CDR3 is CASRAGGQRSYTGELFF. CDR3 nucleotides: TGTGCCAGCAGGGCGGGGGGGCAGAGATCTTACACCGGGGAGCTGTTTTTT.

CDR3: CASSEGLSNEKLFF. In DNA form, the CDR3 reads TGTGCCAGCAGTGAGGGACTTAGTAATGAAAAACTGTTTTTT. The V gene is TRBV2, the J gene TRBJ1-4, with D maybe TRBD1 (5 bases). The V and J ends lost 3 bases and 4 bases respectively, with 9 bases between them. This CDR3 has 14 residues. The germline gives CDR1 SNHLY, CDR2 FYNNEI. The complete variable domain, with remaining parts taken from reference TRBV2 and TRBJ1-4, reads EPEVTQTPSHQVTQMGQEVILRCVPISNHLYFYWYRQILGQKVEFLVSFYNNEISEKSEIFDDQFSVERPDGSNFTLKIRSTKLEDSAMYFCASSEGLSNEKLFFGSGTQLSVL.

This clone showed up just a few times. The CDR3 spells CASSLRGTSNQPQHF. The CDR3 nucleotides are TGTGCCAGCAGCTTAAGGGGCACGAGCAATCAGCCCCAGCATTTT. The J gene is TRBJ1-5, the V gene TRBV7-2, with D possibly TRBD1 on 5 matching bases. The CDR3 spans 15 residues. Looked up from germline, CDR1 is SGHTA and CDR2 is FQGNSA. Trimming took 2 bases from V and 1 from J, leaving 9 bases between them.

This clone was recorded a few times. This specimen includes other DNA sequences encoding the same CDR3. This chain connects TRBV30 to TRBJ1-1, with D possibly matching TRBD1 (5 bases). With 3 bases removed from V and 1 base from J, the gap between germline ends came to 9 bases. The CDR3 is 13 amino acids. Germline lookup yields CDR1 GTSNPN and CDR2 SVGIG (reference sequence). The CDR3 coding sequence is TGTGCCTGGAGCTTACAGGAGAACACTGAAGCTTTCTTT. This translates into CAWSLQENTEAFF. Combining the CDR3 with reference TRBV30 and TRBJ1-1 gives the whole variable domain SQTIHQWPATLVQPVGSPLSLECTVEGTSNPNLYWYRQAAGRGLQLLFYSVGIGQISSEVPQNLSASRPQDRQFILSSKKLLLSDSGFYLCAWSLQENTEAFFGQGTRLTVV.

The genes are TRBV6-6 and TRBJ2-2, with 8 bases fitting TRBD1. Per germline, CDR1 MNHNY and CDR2 SVGAGI (reference sequence). This CDR3 comprises 15 residues. The trim removed 5 bases at V and 5 bases at J, leaving 7 bases unmatched. Here the CDR3 DNA reads TGTGCCAGCAGTGACAGGGGAGGTGAGACCGGGGAGCTGTTTTTT. Protein product: CASSDRGGETGELFF.

This clone came up a few times. J is TRBJ1-1 and V is TRBV30; the D gene is possibly TRBD1 (6 bases). The germline V gene encodes CDR1 GTSNPN and CDR2 SVGIG (reference sequence). V lost 7 bases to trimming and J lost 3 bases, with 18 bases between them. CDR3 length: 14 amino acids. CDR3 DNA: TGTGCCTCTAACCGGGGGGCAAAGGACACTGAAGCTTTCTTT. This encodes CASNRGAKDTEAFF.

The rearrangement joins TRBV18 to TRBJ1-5; D not certain. Germline-derived CDR1 and CDR2 are KGHSH and LQKENI. The CDR3 covers 14 residues. V was shortened by 3 bases and J by 5 bases, with 11 bases between the two germline ends. The CDR3 reads CASSPRPGDQPQHF. CDR3 coding DNA: TGTGCCAGCTCACCGCGGCCCGGGGATCAGCCCCAGCATTTT.

V gene TRBV9 combines with J gene TRBJ1-3; 9 bases match TRBD1. The CDR3 covers 16 residues. The V gene end was trimmed by 2 bases and the J gene end by 1 base; junction bases not matched to a gene: 4. CDR1 and CDR2 (germline): SGDLS, YYNGEE. CDR3: CASSVGQGWSGNTIYF. DNA for the CDR3: TGTGCCAGCAGCGTGGGACAGGGTTGGTCTGGAAACACCATATATTTT.

The V and J genes are TRBV19 and TRBJ1-5; 8 nucleotides match TRBD1. The CDR3 runs to 16 residues. Germline CDR1 reads LNHDA; CDR2 reads SQIVND (reference sequence). V gave up 1 base and J gave up 2 bases; unmatched junction bases: 4. CDR3: CASSIVQGAGNQPQHF. Here the CDR3 DNA reads TGTGCCAGTAGTATAGTGCAGGGGGCTGGCAATCAGCCCCAGCATTTT.

V gene TRBV10-1 combines with J gene TRBJ2-7; D is ambiguous. The germline CDR1 and CDR2 sequences are WNHNN and SYGVQD (reference sequence). Trimming shortened V by 0 bases and J by 3 bases, and 12 bases separated the two germline ends. CDR3 length: 15 residues. CDR3 coding DNA: TGCGCCAGCAGTGAGTCACGGCGGACCAACTACGAGCAGTACTTC. It translates to CASSESRRTNYEQYF.

The V gene is TRBV9, the J gene TRBJ2-7, with D possibly being TRBD1 (6 bases). The CDR3 is made up of 16 amino acids. V shed 4 bases and J shed 1 base, with 18 bases lying between them. The V gene's germline CDR1 is SGDLS and CDR2 YYNGEE. The CDR3 nucleotides are TGTGCCAGCAGCCCAAGACGAGATCAGGGGTCCTACGAGCAGTACTTC. Its translation is CASSPRRDQGSYEQYF.

On this clone itself: Its ends do not fully match the called genes, so a read error is possible. The same CDR3 arises from other DNA sequences in this sample as well. The chain employs TRBV11-3 and TRBJ1-1; a possible D gene is TRBD1 (5 bases). The CDR3 has 14 residues. CDR1 and CDR2 (germline): SGHNT, YENEEA. Here the CDR3 reads CASSPTGIGTEAFF. The CDR3 nucleotides read TGTGCCAGCAGCCCTACAGGTATAGGCACTGAGGCTTTCTTT. Complete variable domain (other parts from reference TRBV11-3 and TRBJ1-1): EAGVVQSPRYKIIEKKQPVAFWCNPISGHNTLYWYLQNLGQGPELLIRYENEEAVDDSQLPKDRFSAERLKGVDSTLKIQPAELGDSAVYLCASSPTGIGTEAFFGQGTRLTVV.

This clone has a handful of counts. The chain combines TRBV18 with TRBJ1-1; no definite D call. Per the germline V gene, CDR1 is KGHSH and CDR2 is LQKENI. This CDR3 has 14 residues. V was cut by 6 bases and J by 3 bases, with 14 bases left in between. The CDR3 bases are TGTGCCAGCTCCCTAACCCGGGTGGACACTGAAGCTTTCTTT. It encodes CASSLTRVDTEAFF.